These 5 T cell receptor beta chains came from one sample sequenced in a study of CD8 T cells in ankylosing spondylitis. TCRdb re-analysed the 5' RACE reads in MiXCR, keeping a single row per CDR3 protein. This table holds 300,000 to 350,000 distinct CDR3 sequences, about 20% found once. The sample was blood, either unsorted or a sorted T cell fraction (not recorded which). The source of these receptors is a female donor with ankylosing spondylitis or in good health (not recorded which).

The chain combines TRBV12-3 or TRBV12-4 with TRBJ2-3; D may be TRBD2 (6 bases). V was pared by 2 bases and J by 6 bases, with 15 bases between. The CDR3 sequence is 15 residues long. CDR3 bases: TGTGCCAGCAGTTTACTAGCGCTCCCGGGGGATACGCAGTATTTT. Protein: CASSLLALPGDTQYF.

The chain carries TRBV20-1 and TRBJ2-7; TRBD2 might be the D (7 bases). Trimming took 0 bases from V and 6 from J, leaving 15 bases between them. The germline V gene encodes CDR1 DFQATT and CDR2 SNEGSKA (reference sequence). The CDR3 is 14 residues long. The CDR3 sequence is CSAREGAGVSEQYF. The CDR3 nucleotides read TGCAGTGCTAGAGAGGGGGCGGGAGTTAGCGAGCAGTACTTC.

This clonotype was counted a few times. CDR3 loop: CSVEVRPNSGANVLTF. The DNA for the CDR3 is TGCAGCGTTGAAGTTAGGCCTAACTCTGGGGCCAACGTCCTGACTTTC. This sequence joins TRBV29-1 and TRBJ2-6; D is ambiguous. V shed 1 base and J shed 0 bases, with 10 bases lying between them. Germline V lookup: CDR1 SQVTM, CDR2 ANQGSEA. The CDR3 spans 16 residues.

This clonotype was detected ten times or more. The chain links TRBV12-3 or TRBV12-4 to TRBJ1-1; D unclear. The CDR3 consists of 12 residues. With 3 bases removed from V and 10 bases from J, the gap between germline ends came to 12 bases. The CDR3 DNA sequence: TGTGCCAGCAGTTTCGTGGCTGGGAGAGCTTTCTTT. It translates to CASSFVAGRAFF.

This clonotype appeared a few times. The genes are TRBV19 and TRBJ2-5, with no clear D. Trimming pared 3 bases from V and 4 bases from J, leaving 15 bases between. The CDR3 runs to 15 residues. From germline, CDR1 is LNHDA and CDR2 SQIVND (reference sequence). CDR3 amino acids: CASSIGPLSAETQYF. The CDR3 coding sequence is TGTGCCAGTAGTATTGGACCGCTCTCTGCAGAGACCCAGTACTTC.